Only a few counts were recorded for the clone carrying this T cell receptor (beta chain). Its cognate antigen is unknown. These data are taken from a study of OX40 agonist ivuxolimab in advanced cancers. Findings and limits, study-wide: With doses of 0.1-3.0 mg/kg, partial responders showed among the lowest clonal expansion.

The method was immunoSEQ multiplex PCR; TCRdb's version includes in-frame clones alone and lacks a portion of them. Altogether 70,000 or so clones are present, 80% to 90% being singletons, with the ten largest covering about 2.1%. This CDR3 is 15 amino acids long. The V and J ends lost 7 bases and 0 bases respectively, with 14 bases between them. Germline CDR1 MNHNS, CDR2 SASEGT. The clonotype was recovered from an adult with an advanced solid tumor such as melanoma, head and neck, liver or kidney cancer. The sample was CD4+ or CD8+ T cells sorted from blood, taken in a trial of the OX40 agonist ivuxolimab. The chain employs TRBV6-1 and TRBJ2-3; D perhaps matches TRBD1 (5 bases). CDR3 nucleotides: TGTGCCAGCACCAACATGGCAGGGAGCACAGATACGCAGTATTTT. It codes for CASTNMAGSTDTQYF.